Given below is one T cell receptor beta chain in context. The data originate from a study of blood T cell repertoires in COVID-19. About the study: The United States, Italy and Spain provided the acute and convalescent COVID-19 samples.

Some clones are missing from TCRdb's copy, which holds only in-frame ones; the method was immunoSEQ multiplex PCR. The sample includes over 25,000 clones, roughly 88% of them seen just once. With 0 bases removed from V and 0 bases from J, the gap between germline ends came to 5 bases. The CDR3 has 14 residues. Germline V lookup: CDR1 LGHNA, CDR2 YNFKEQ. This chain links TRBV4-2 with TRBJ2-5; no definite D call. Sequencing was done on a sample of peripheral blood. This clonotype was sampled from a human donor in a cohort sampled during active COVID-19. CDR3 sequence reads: CASSQDAYQETQYF. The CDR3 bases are TGTGCCAGCAGCCAAGATGCGTACCAAGAGACCCAGTACTTC.